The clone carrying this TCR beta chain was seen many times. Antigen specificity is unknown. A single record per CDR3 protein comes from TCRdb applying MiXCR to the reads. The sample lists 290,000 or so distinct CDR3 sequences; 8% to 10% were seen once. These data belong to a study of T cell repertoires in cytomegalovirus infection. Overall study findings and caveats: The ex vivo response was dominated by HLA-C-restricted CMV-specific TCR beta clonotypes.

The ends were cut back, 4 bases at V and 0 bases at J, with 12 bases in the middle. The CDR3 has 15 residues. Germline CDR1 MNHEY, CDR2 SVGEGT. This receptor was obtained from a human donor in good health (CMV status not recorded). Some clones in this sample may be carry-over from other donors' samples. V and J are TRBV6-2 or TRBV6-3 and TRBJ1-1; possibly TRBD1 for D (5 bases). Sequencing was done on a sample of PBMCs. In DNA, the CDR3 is TGTGCCAGCAGTTGGTCCGGGGCACTGAACACTGAAGCTTTCTTT. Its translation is CASSWSGALNTEAFF.